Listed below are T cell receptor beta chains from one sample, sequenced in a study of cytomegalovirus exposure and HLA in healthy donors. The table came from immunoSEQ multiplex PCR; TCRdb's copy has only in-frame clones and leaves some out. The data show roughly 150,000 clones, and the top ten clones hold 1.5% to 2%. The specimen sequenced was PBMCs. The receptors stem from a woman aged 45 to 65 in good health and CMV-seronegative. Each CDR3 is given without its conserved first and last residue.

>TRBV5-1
ASSLAGLSGANVLT
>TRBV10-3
AISEHWGEGLYNEQF
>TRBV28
ASSLTGGNSYLYGYT
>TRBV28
ASSRINEKLF
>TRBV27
ASRTSGAYNEQF
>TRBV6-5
ASSSGLANQETQY
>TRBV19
ASSIGTREQY
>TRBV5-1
ASSLEGRDFQPQH
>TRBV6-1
ASSEYELTQY
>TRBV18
ASSPTGDYEQY
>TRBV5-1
ASSTGTSGGHEQF
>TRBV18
ASSPGEHYEAF
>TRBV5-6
ASSVGSANEKLF